One and the same sample provided the 16 T cell receptor beta chains below, sequenced in a study of T cells in narcolepsy. Measured with immunoSEQ multiplex PCR; TCRdb has only the in-frame clones, and not every one. The sample lists fewer than 40,000 clones, around 86% occurring once. What was sequenced was memory (CD45RA-) CD4+ T cells from blood. These receptors were collected from a human donor in good health.

This rearrangement joins TRBV6-1 to TRBJ1-6; D perhaps matches TRBD1 (5 bases). Trimming removed 5 bases at V and 5 bases at J, with 10 bases between. In germline, CDR1 is MNHNS, CDR2 SASEGT. The CDR3 length is 14 residues. The CDR3 DNA reads as TGTGCCAGCAGTTTAGGACATAATAATTCACCCCTCCACTTT. The encoded protein is CASSLGHNNSPLHF.

V and J are TRBV6-6 and TRBJ2-5, with D uncertain. Germline CDR1 reads MNHNY; CDR2 reads SVGAGI (reference sequence). CDR3 length equals 14 residues. Trimming shortened V by 4 bases and J by 5 bases, and 14 bases separated the two germline ends. CDR3 in DNA: TGTGCCAGCAGTTTTTACCGTTGGGGTGAGACCCAGTACTTC. Amino acids: CASSFYRWGETQYF.

The V call is TRBV7-6, the J call TRBJ1-5; TRBD1 matches 7 bases. The junction had 3 bases not matched to a gene; V was cut back by 5 bases and J by 5 bases. This CDR3 is 13 amino acids long. CDR1 SGHVS and CDR2 FNYEAQ come from the germline V gene. CDR3 DNA sequence: TGTGCCAGCAGCAGGACAGGCGATCAGCCCCAGCATTTT. This sequence encodes CASSRTGDQPQHF.

The V call is TRBV5-1, the J call TRBJ1-4, with unresolved D. The CDR3 spans 13 residues. Between the trimmed V and J ends, which lost 0 bases and 6 bases, there was a span of 6 bases. The germline V gene encodes CDR1 SGHRS and CDR2 YFSETQ. DNA of the CDR3: TGCGCCAGCAGCTTGGCCGTGGATGAAAAACTGTTTTTT. Encoded protein: CASSLAVDEKLFF.

V and J are TRBV6-5 and TRBJ2-1; D remains ambiguous. Trimming took off 2 bases at V and 4 bases at J, with 12 bases between the two ends. There are 15 residues in the CDR3. The germline V gene encodes CDR1 MNHEY and CDR2 SVGAGI. This CDR3 reads CASSYAGSAYNEQFF. The CDR3 coding sequence is TGTGCCAGCAGTTACGCCGGAAGTGCTTACAATGAGCAGTTCTTC.

V usage is TRBV7-2 and J usage is TRBJ2-7; possibly TRBD2 for D (5 bases). Germline lookup yields CDR1 SGHTA and CDR2 FQGNSA. V lost 3 bases to trimming and J lost 6 bases, with 12 bases between them. The CDR3 is made up of 13 amino acids. The CDR3 DNA reads as TGTGCCAGCAGCTTCCTCCGGGGAGCCGAGCAGTACGTC. It yields the protein CASSFLRGAEQYV.

The J gene is TRBJ1-6, the V gene TRBV7-8, with D tentatively TRBD1 (5 bases). The CDR3 length is 16 residues. Trimming took off 5 bases at V and 8 bases at J, with 19 bases between the two ends. Germline CDR1 SGHVS, CDR2 FQNEAQ. The CDR3 DNA is TGTGCCAGCAGCCCACTCCGGAGGGGTGGGGATTCACCCCTCCACTTT. Translated, it gives CASSPLRRGGDSPLHF.

The genes are TRBV6-5 and TRBJ2-1; the D gene is possibly TRBD1 (5 bases). There are 14 residues in the CDR3. Germline values: CDR1 MNHEY, CDR2 SVGAGI. V was shortened by 5 bases and J by 0 bases, with 8 bases between the two germline ends. CDR3: CASSRQSSYNEQFF. CDR3 sequence (DNA): TGTGCCAGCAGTCGACAGAGCTCCTACAATGAGCAGTTCTTC.

This chain connects TRBV15 to TRBJ2-2; no reliable D call. V lost 3 bases, J lost 3 bases, and 2 bases lay in between. CDR3 length: 12 amino acids. The germline CDR1 and CDR2 sequences are LNHNV and YYDKDF (reference sequence). CDR3 DNA sequence: TGTGCCACCAGCAGTTACACCGGGGAGCTGTTTTTT. Translation gives CATSSYTGELFF.

This chain links TRBV11-2 with TRBJ2-7; D remains ambiguous. Germline V gene sequence: CDR1 SGHAT, CDR2 FQNNGV. The CDR3 covers 13 residues. V gave up 3 bases and J gave up 6 bases, with 12 bases separating them. CDR3 region: CASSFGTTGEQYV. DNA of the CDR3: TGTGCCAGCAGCTTTGGCACTACGGGCGAGCAGTACGTC.

This clone was seen a single time. V is TRBV6-4 and J is TRBJ2-5; D uncertain. The length of the CDR3 is 13 residues. The germline V and J ends were trimmed by 0 bases and 7 bases, with 9 bases remaining between them. Germline V gives CDR1 MRHNA, CDR2 SNTAGT. The CDR3 protein is CASSDSAYGTQYF. The CDR3, as DNA: TGTGCCAGCAGTGACTCCGCGTACGGGACCCAGTACTTC.

The chain links TRBV6-1 to TRBJ2-5; TRBD2 might be the D (6 bases). The CDR3 covers 15 residues. V was clipped by 2 bases and J by 5 bases, with 15 bases between them. Germline loops: CDR1 MNHNS, CDR2 SASEGT. DNA for the CDR3: TGTGCCAGCAGTGAACGGGGGACCTGGTTGGAGACCCAGTACTTC. Translating it yields CASSERGTWLETQYF.

The rearrangement links TRBV5-8 to TRBJ1-5; the D gene is possibly TRBD1 (6 bases). The CDR3 covers 15 residues. The V end lost 0 bases, the J end lost 5 bases, and 12 bases lay between the germline ends. Per germline, CDR1 SGHTS and CDR2 YDEGEE. The CDR3 nucleotides are TGTGCCAGCAGCTTGGATCGGGGGCGTGATCAGCCCCAGCATTTT. It specifies CASSLDRGRDQPQHF.

This chain joins TRBV5-5 and TRBJ1-3, with TRBD1 matching 7 bases. Looked up from germline, CDR1 is SGHKS and CDR2 is YYEKEE (reference sequence). V shed 9 bases and J 0 bases; nucleotides not matched to a gene: 12. CDR3 size: 16 residues. The DNA for the CDR3 is TGTGCCACCGCTAAGGGGGCGGTGAGCTCTGGAAACACCATATATTTT. It codes for CATAKGAVSSGNTIYF.

This chain joins TRBV2 and TRBJ1-1, with a weak D call TRBD1 (5 bases). Per the germline V gene, CDR1 is SNHLY and CDR2 is FYNNEI. The CDR3 spans 15 residues. Trimming pared 7 bases from V and 6 bases from J, leaving 21 bases between. The CDR3 coding sequence is TGTGCCAGCAAACCCCTTTCGGGGCGTATCGCTGAAGCTTTCTTT. Its protein product is CASKPLSGRIAEAFF.

This chain connects TRBV6-1 to TRBJ2-1; no clear D. The CDR3 runs 11 residues. The germline CDR1 and CDR2 sequences are MNHNS and SASEGT. V lost 3 bases, J lost 13 bases, and 10 bases lay in between. CDR3 coding DNA: TGTGCCAGCAGTGAGCGAATTTTCCAGTTCTTC. This codes for CASSERIFQFF.